This TCR beta chain was obtained from a study of cytomegalovirus exposure and HLA in healthy donors (dated by TCRdb to about 2017). About the investigation overall: An earlier analysis of several hundred of the donors reported approximately 290 Gb of sequence data and 100 million to 130 million unique TCR beta sequences from about 200 million T cells. The later analysis used no new phenotypic data to find candidate immune exposures, relying instead on TCR beta sequences and their occurrence across donors. Using immunosequencing, the study profiled T cell repertoires from about 620 subjects and related those repertoires to cytomegalovirus serostatus. All discovery cohort repertoires had been generated using a single sequencing platform. High-throughput TCR immunosequencing, statistical association of individual TCRs with disease status, and machine learning were combined to predict cytomegalovirus infection status. Among some 400 genotyped donors of the cohort, an average of approximately 240,000 unique TCR beta nucleotide sequences were sequenced per donor, roughly a sixth of them non-productive. HLA typing included class I and class II loci at four-digit resolution. An early release covering 550 to 650 HLA-typed donors comprised around 300 gigabases of sequencing data and approximately 85 million unique TCR sequences. Because of strong linkage in the cohort, a few DR-DQ haplotypes were treated as single units for association and clustering. In a later genetic analysis, genome-wide SNP genotypes for about 55% of the roughly 670 donors were used, and that subset was treated as a discovery cohort. An earlier analysis of approximately 580 of the donors used high-throughput TCR beta sequencing to judge whether each TCR beta V gene segment behaved as functional or pseudogenic. The number of donors typed differed by locus, with roughly 629-640 for A, B, C, DRB1 and DQB1, around 500 for DQA1, 600 to 610 for DPA1, and around 450 for DPB1. In a later analysis, previously published TCR beta repertoires from about 640 donors were re-analyzed and high-resolution HLA genotyping was added so that TCR occurrence patterns could be studied. Donor age, sex, ethnicity and CMV serostatus were collected together with the repertoire data. The study aimed to test whether cataloging public T cell receptors could reveal signatures of past pathogen exposure. Of the 300 to 450 genotyped donors, 81% were placed in the genetic ancestry cluster associated with self-reported Caucasian donors. Besides the first cohort of 666 subjects, a separate validation cohort made up of 95 to 150 different subjects was used. What the authors observed across the whole study: A later genetic analysis reported fewer N-insertions in productive TCRs among donors in an Asian-associated ancestry cluster than the approximately 700-donor mean. A further reported finding was that TCR beta sequences accurately predicted the HLA-A and HLA-B alleles for most subjects in the first cohort. It was suggested by the authors that the approach could potentially be generalized to other disease states and immunological phenotypes. The classifier was reported to diagnose cytomegalovirus status with high specificity and sensitivity in both the original and validation cohorts. In the study, around 160 TCR beta chains were listed as associated with cytomegalovirus. A later analysis reported that several top co-occurrence clusters appeared linked to parvovirus B19, influenza, CMV and Epstein-Barr virus. Compared with equally common non-associated chains, HLA-associated TCR beta chains in a later analysis were more clonally expanded and had lower generation probabilities. Assigning TCR associations to individual alleles was difficult when HLA alleles, especially DR and DQ, strongly co-occurred. In vitro tests confirmed that a few of the cytomegalovirus-associated TCR beta chains recognize cytomegalovirus antigens. A later analysis found that TCR association rates varied across HLA loci, with DRB1 alleles showing the most associated TCRs and HLA-C alleles the fewest. A cluster of highly shared sequence variants was judged likely to represent a technical artifact of the sequencing pipeline. In a later genetic analysis, a missense DCLRE1C variant was associated with V-gene and J-gene trimming of TCR beta chains, and the association was replicated in an independent cohort. Because some donors lacked HLA typing at each locus, the association tests relied only on the typed subset. Only TCR beta chains were sequenced in this cohort, and the absence of alpha or paired-chain data limited detectable features. Linkage disequilibrium might explain the correlated functional status among segregating V segments, but an unknown experimental factor could not be ruled out. Broadly in line with IMGT annotations, most TCR beta V segments showed up in productive rearrangements about 87% or about 30% of the time in an earlier analysis of roughly 590 of the donors. In a later analysis, most CMV-associated TCR beta chains were found to appear HLA-restricted, with HLA associations seemingly driven largely by CMV exposure. CMV serostatus was the only immune exposure information available for the cohort. Because the 87-base-pair reads could not distinguish some IMGT-functional V segments, including TRBV6-2 and TRBV6-3, those segments were excluded. At a false discovery rate of 0.05, a later analysis linked under 20,000 TCR beta sequences to specific HLA alleles. The earlier analysis of approximately 560 of the donors excluded 15 to 20 rarely observed V segments, including chromosome 9 orphons, because counts were too low. Most TCR sequences were observed very rarely across donors, whereas some public TCRs were present in many individuals. Roughly uniform sequencing depth across donors was assumed in presence/absence analyses, although this assumption may not hold.

To prepare the library, the immunoSEQ multiplex PCR assay was applied. For the multiplex PCR, a mixture combining 60 forward primers for TCR Vbeta segments and 13 reverse primers for TCR Jbeta segments was used. A multiplex PCR assay on genomic DNA amplified the CDR3 region of rearranged TCR beta genes. Amplified TCR beta libraries were sequenced as 87-base-pair reads on the Illumina HiSeq System. The original pipeline was this. In a later analysis, approximately 74 million unique TCR beta chains were counted across the roughly 700 repertoires, and approximately 11 million of these chains were shared by at least two donors. Raw reads were error-corrected and collapsed into unique sequences with a nearest-neighbor algorithm that merged closely related sequences to remove PCR and sequencing errors. To assign V, D and J gene segments, CDR3 sequences were aligned to IMGT reference sequences. For a sequence to be retained, at least a six-nucleotide match to both a V gene segment and a J gene segment was required. Rearrangements were called productive when the CDR3 lacked stop codons and stayed in frame with V and J; all others were non-productive. CDR3 was defined by IMGT convention, running from the second conserved V-encoded cysteine to the conserved J-encoded phenylalanine. The earlier analysis of roughly 590 of the donors excluded sequences that lacked an unambiguous match to a single V gene segment. In an earlier analysis of approximately 590 of the donors, a V segment was called functional when productive rearrangements were above 56.7%, and segregating when the standard deviation between donors exceeded 5%. A statistical classification framework was developed to diagnose cytomegalovirus status using the catalog of TCR beta chain sequences. A later analysis assigned V and J genes by comparing TCR nucleotide sequences with IMGT/GENE-DB human TR gene sequences. A later analysis assigned CDR3 sequences and most-parsimonious VDJ recombination scenarios with the TCRdist pipeline. In a later analysis, each TCR beta chain was defined by its CDR3 amino acid sequence together with its V-gene family, and reads lacking a unique V-gene family were excluded. A later analysis removed 550 to 650 highly shared, low-generation-probability nucleotide sequences to deal with suspected cross-contamination and a sequencing artifact. For each public chain, a later analysis derived a clonal expansion index from normalized ranks of inferred template counts within each repertoire. In a later analysis, generation probabilities were computed using a VDJ recombination model fitted to out-of-frame rearrangements, and the results were checked against IGoR. A later analysis scored TCR-TCR, TCR-HLA and TCR-CMV co-occurrence with hypergeometric tests, applying a repertoire-size bias correction to TCR pairs. False discovery rates were estimated in a later analysis by permuting HLA or CMV assignments 20 times. In a later analysis, co-occurring TCRs were grouped using DBSCAN, with TCRdist sequence similarity added in when clustering inside HLA-allele-positive subsets. Repertoires with fewer than 30,000 or more than 120,000 public chains, plus five repertoires with anomalous nucleotide sharing, were excluded from co-occurrence clustering. Sourced from immuneACCESS, this table was stored by TCRdb with only in-frame sequences that have V and J called. A share of the clones is absent; for the studies checked, an unresolved V gene accounts for under half, and the remainder has no known explanation. That table furnishes V, J and clone size, whereas the DNA furnished D and trimming. In all, the sample holds some 190,000 clones, and roughly a tenth of those were seen once. 1% to 1.5% of the sample comes from the top ten.

The cohort was made up of under 800 healthy bone marrow donors. At the time of sampling, every cohort member was nominally healthy, though immune exposures that went unrecorded were likely present. The donor was CMV seropositive and was included in the group of about 290 seropositive cohort members. A peripheral blood sample was provided by each donor, and peripheral blood mononuclear cells were used for TCR beta sequencing. Genomic DNA was extracted from the blood cell samples with the Qiagen DNeasy Blood Extraction Kit. Reading the germline V gene (reference sequence) gives CDR1 MNHEY and CDR2 SMNVEV. From the cysteine up to the phenylalanine, the CDR3 has a length of 15 residues. Of the read, only the CDR3 DNA is kept; its 45 bases are in frame from base 1. Trimming costs V 0 bases and J 8 bases, and their ends lie 13 bases apart. There are a few counts of this clone. Its binding antigen is unknown. Qualities for individual bases were not recorded, and no much larger clone is one base off.

Material: PBMCs. The receptor was isolated from a woman aged 25 to 45 in good health and CMV-seropositive. The sequence is built from TRBV27 and TRBJ1-4, with an unclear D gene assignment. The CDR3: CASSLSTSTGEKLFF. The base sequence is TGTGCCAGCAGTTTATCGACCTCGACTGGGGAAAAACTGTTTTTT. This CDR3, with the reference TRBV27 and TRBJ1-4 proteins standing in past its ends, gives the full variable domain EAQVTQNPRYLITVTGKKLTVTCSQNMNHEYMSWYRQDPGLGLRQIYYSMNVEVTDKGDVPEGYKVSRKEKRNFPLILESPSPNQTSLYFCASSLSTSTGEKLFFGSGTQLSVL.